This record covers a single T cell receptor beta chain. The CDR3 sequence is 15 residues long. Germline V gives CDR1 MNHEY, CDR2 SVGAGI. With V trimmed by 6 bases and J by 9 bases, 16 bases remained unmatched. These data come from a study of blood T cell repertoires in COVID-19. TCRdb's table, derived via immunoSEQ multiplex PCR, lists solely in-frame clones and lacks some. The table lists about 50,000 clones, 75% to 80% of them singletons, with 40% to 45% in the top ten. The TCR sequence derives from a man aged 65 to 85 with active or convalescent COVID-19. The sample taken for sequencing was peripheral blood. This chain connects TRBV6-5 to TRBJ2-7, with TRBD1 identical over 8 bases. Here the CDR3 DNA reads TGTGCCAGCAGCCCGACAGGGGACTTCCTAGGTGGGCAGTACTTC. Protein product: CASSPTGDFLGGQYF.